Listed here is a single TCR beta chain. Repertoires were generated with immunoSEQ multiplex PCR, while TCRdb's copy carries only in-frame clones and drops some. The repertoire holds 65,000 to 85,000 clones, with 85% to 95% as singletons. The source of the sample is a study of cytomegalovirus exposure and HLA in healthy donors. Study-wide context: The 120 or so validation repertoires were produced on the same platform as the 670 or so repertoires of the first cohort. This was reported in a later analysis.

The CDR3 covers 14 residues. V trimming: 5 bases; J trimming: 6 bases; junction bases outside the gene matches: 9. Germline lookup yields CDR1 SGHRS and CDR2 YFSETQ. The specimen was PBMCs. The chain employs TRBV5-1 and TRBJ2-7; TRBD1 matches at 9 bases. The receptor's source is a woman between 18 and 30 years old in good health and CMV-seronegative. The CDR3 DNA sequence: TGCGCCAGCAGATTCGGGACAGGGTCTGGCGAGCAGTACTTC. Encoded protein: CASRFGTGSGEQYF.